What follows are 10 T cell receptor beta chains derived from one specimen sequenced in a study of blood T cell repertoires in COVID-19. Data came from immunoSEQ multiplex PCR; TCRdb stores just in-frame clones and leaves some out. The profile shows roughly 230,000 clones, 84% of them singletons. The sample comprised peripheral blood. The receptors come from a woman aged 80 or over with COVID-19, enrolled during active disease.

CDR3 amino acids: CASVQGFNTEAFF. The CDR3 nucleotides read TGTGCCAGCGTCCAGGGATTTAACACTGAAGCTTTCTTT. The chain joins TRBV6-5 to TRBJ1-1; maybe TRBD1 (5 bases). The CDR3 is 13 amino acids. Germline V gene lookup returns CDR1 MNHEY and CDR2 SVGAGI. Trimming removed 8 bases at V and 2 bases at J, with 12 bases between.

This chain links TRBV28 with TRBJ2-3; D perhaps matches TRBD2 (6 bases). V was shortened by 8 bases and J by 0 bases, with 12 bases between the two germline ends. The length of the CDR3 is 14 residues. Germline lookup yields CDR1 MDHEN and CDR2 SYDVKM. The CDR3 region has the DNA TGTGCCAGCTTCCCCCGGGGGAGCACAGATACGCAGTATTTT. Translating gives CASFPRGSTDTQYF.

CDR3 in DNA: TGTGCCAGCAGTTACCGGGACAGGGTTCCGCATGAGCAGTTCTTC. It translates to CASSYRDRVPHEQFF. This sequence joins TRBV6-2 or TRBV6-3 and TRBJ2-1, with 9 nucleotides matching TRBD1. CDR3 length: 15 amino acids. Germline V gene sequence: CDR1 MNHEY, CDR2 SVGEGT. V shed 2 bases, J shed 8 bases, and the junction held 7 bases outside the gene matches.

The chain is built from TRBV5-5 and TRBJ2-7; TRBD1 matches 7 bases. The ends lost 5 bases at V and 2 bases at J; junction bases unmatched: 4. The CDR3 is 13 residues long. Germline values: CDR1 SGHKS, CDR2 YYEKEE (reference sequence). CDR3 region: CASSLQGPYEQYF. The CDR3 coding sequence is TGTGCCAGCAGTCTACAGGGGCCCTACGAGCAGTACTTC.

This clone has only one observation. The chain joins TRBV4-1 to TRBJ2-7, with TRBD1 as a possible D gene (6 bases). Trimming removed 1 base from V and 2 bases from J, with 6 bases in between. This CDR3 spans 13 amino acids. Germline V gene sequence: CDR1 MGHRA, CDR2 YSYEKL. The CDR3 loop reads CASSQGQAYEQYF. The CDR3 nucleotides are TGCGCCAGCAGCCAAGGACAGGCCTACGAGCAGTACTTC.

The chain recombines TRBV11-3 with TRBJ2-7, with 8 bases identical to TRBD1. The CDR3 has 13 residues. Per germline, CDR1 SGHNT and CDR2 YENEEA. V lost 8 bases and J lost 3; bases outside the gene matches: 6. CDR3 nucleotide sequence: TGTGCCAGCGGTCGGACAGGGTACTACGAGCAGTACTTC. Translated, it gives CASGRTGYYEQYF.

This clone appeared once. The chain is built from TRBV7-2 and TRBJ1-1; tentative D call: TRBD1 (5 bases). V lost 1 base and J 4 bases, leaving 13 bases between the germline ends. The CDR3 extends over 15 amino acids. Germline values: CDR1 SGHTA, CDR2 FQGNSA. CDR3 nucleotide sequence: TGTGCCAGCAGCTTAGTTGGCGGCAGGGCCACTGAAGCTTTCTTT. Protein: CASSLVGGRATEAFF.

As to this clone: This specimen includes other DNA sequences encoding the same CDR3. This chain joins TRBV5-1 and TRBJ1-5; 8 bases are shared with TRBD1. CDR1 SGHRS and CDR2 YFSETQ come from the germline V gene. Trimming took 3 bases from V and 5 from J; bases not matched to a gene: 4. This CDR3 region has 14 residues. The CDR3 DNA is TGCGCCAGCAGCTCCGGACAGGGCGATCAGCCCCAGCATTTT. This sequence encodes CASSSGQGDQPQHF.

This clone came up a few times. This rearrangement joins TRBV24-1 to TRBJ2-1, with 9 nucleotides matching TRBD2. The CDR3 has 21 residues. Germline CDR1 KGHDR, CDR2 SFDVKD. V shed 4 bases and J 0 bases; nucleotides not matched to a gene: 18. CDR3 in DNA: TGTGCCACCAGTGACCCCTCGGGTAGCGGGGGCCCCATTAGCTCCTACAATGAGCAGTTCTTC. It encodes CATSDPSGSGGPISSYNEQFF.

The chain employs TRBV18 and TRBJ1-4; TRBD1 matches 7 bases. The germline V gene has CDR1 KGHSH and CDR2 LQKENI. V dropped 1 base and J dropped 2; count of bases not matched to a gene: 4. The CDR3 extends over 16 amino acids. The CDR3 is CASSPLRQGTNEKLFF. As DNA, the CDR3 is TGTGCCAGCTCACCACTCCGACAGGGCACTAATGAAAAACTGTTTTTT.